Presented here are 8 T cell receptor beta chains from one specimen sequenced in a study of technical replicates of blood from a handful of donors. Profiling relied on immunoSEQ multiplex PCR, and the TCRdb table lists in-frame clones only, not all of them. The sample comprises about 61,000 clones, 87% of which are singletons, and approximately 5.2% rests with the top ten. The sample consisted of PBMCs. All receptors come from a human donor in good health. Some clones in this sample may be carry-over from other donors' samples.

The chain carries TRBV18 and TRBJ2-3; 9 nucleotides match TRBD1. Germline assignment: CDR1 KGHSH and CDR2 LQKENI. Trimming cost V 9 bases and J 6 bases; bases outside gene matches: 10. The CDR3 consists of 14 residues. The chain's CDR3 is CASWTGASQDTQYF. CDR3 nucleotide sequence: TGTGCCAGTTGGACAGGGGCATCACAGGATACGCAGTATTTT.

The chain employs TRBV7-8 and TRBJ1-2; TRBD1 might be the D (6 bases). This CDR3 is built from 14 residues. Germline assignment: CDR1 SGHVS and CDR2 FQNEAQ. V lost 2 bases and J lost 8, with 15 bases in between. The CDR3 sequence: CASSLTDRPSGYTF. The CDR3 DNA sequence: TGTGCCAGCAGCTTAACGGACAGACCCTCGGGCTACACCTTC. The full variable domain, completed using reference TRBV7-8 and TRBJ1-2, is GAGVSQSPRYKVAKRGQDVALRCDPISGHVSLFWYQQALGQGPEFLTYFQNEAQLDKSGLPSDRFFAERPEGSVSTLKIQRTQQEDSAVYLCASSLTDRPSGYTFGSGTRLTVV.

V is TRBV29-1 and J is TRBJ1-1; 7 bases agree with TRBD1. The CDR3 is 16 amino acids. J was trimmed by 1 base and V by 7 bases; bases with no gene match: 15. Germline V CDR1 and CDR2: SQVTM, ANQGSEA. CDR3 sequence: CSGKGTASRQNTEAFF. CDR3 DNA sequence: TGCAGCGGGAAAGGGACAGCCTCAAGACAGAACACTGAAGCTTTCTTT.

CDR3 sequence: CAWGGGGAVSNQPQHF. CDR3 bases: TGTGCCTGGGGAGGTGGAGGGGCCGTTTCCAATCAGCCCCAGCATTTT. This chain uses TRBV30 with TRBJ1-5, with D tentatively TRBD1 (5 bases). Per germline, CDR1 GTSNPN and CDR2 SVGIG (reference sequence). This CDR3 is built from 16 residues. V lost 5 bases, J lost 3 bases, and 20 bases lay in between. The full variable domain, its missing parts supplied by reference TRBV30 and TRBJ1-5, is SQTIHQWPATLVQPVGSPLSLECTVEGTSNPNLYWYRQAAGRGLQLLFYSVGIGQISSEVPQNLSASRPQDRQFILSSKKLLLSDSGFYLCAWGGGGAVSNQPQHFGDGTRLSIL.

The DNA for the CDR3 is TGCGCCAGCAGCCCCGACCCGACAGGGTCTTCACCCCTCCACTTT. Protein sequence: CASSPDPTGSSPLHF. The chain employs TRBV5-1 and TRBJ1-6; the match to TRBD1 covers 7 bases. Germline V lookup: CDR1 SGHRS, CDR2 YFSETQ. The trim removed 4 bases at V and 9 bases at J, leaving 10 bases unmatched. The CDR3 contains 15 residues.

This chain joins TRBV30 and TRBJ1-5; 10 bases map to TRBD1. J gave up 7 bases and V 0 bases, and 9 bases lay outside the gene matches. Germline V CDR1 and CDR2: GTSNPN, SVGIG (reference sequence). The CDR3 spans 16 residues. The CDR3 sequence is CAWSVAPGQGWQPQHF. The CDR3 DNA sequence: TGTGCCTGGAGTGTCGCGCCGGGACAGGGGTGGCAGCCCCAGCATTTT.

V gene TRBV5-4 combines with J gene TRBJ1-1; 7 nucleotides line up with TRBD1. Trimming at V came to 4 bases and at J to 5 bases, leaving 5 bases not matched to a gene. Germline V CDR1 and CDR2: SGHNT, YYREEE (reference sequence). The CDR3 spans 13 residues. The CDR3 sequence is CASSPRGWTEAFF. DNA for the CDR3: TGTGCCAGCAGCCCCAGGGGGTGGACTGAAGCTTTCTTT.

V usage is TRBV5-1 and J usage is TRBJ2-2; TRBD2 matches at 10 bases. Germline loops: CDR1 SGHRS, CDR2 YFSETQ. This CDR3 has 15 amino acids. V dropped 5 bases and J dropped 2; count of bases not matched to a gene: 3. In DNA form, the CDR3 reads TGCGCCAGCAGGTGGACTAGCGGCAACACCGGGGAGCTGTTTTTT. Protein product: CASRWTSGNTGELFF.